One and the same sample provided the 15 T cell receptor beta chains below, sequenced in a study of human T cells and chemical hapten exposure. MiXCR was run by TCRdb on the RACE reads, yielding one entry per CDR3 protein. The sample carries about 350,000 distinct CDR3 sequences, about 5% recorded once. Time point noted: pre-sensitization, week 0. Treatment here: therapeutic diphenylcyclopropenone sensitization with weekly scalp DPC. Material: whole blood, obtained in connection with sensitization to the hapten diphenylcyclopropenone (DPC). The receptors stem from a woman aged 18-30 years with alopecia areata. Some clones in this sample may be carry-over from other donors' samples.

This clonotype has only a few counts. This chain uses TRBV4-3 with TRBJ1-2; no definite D call. Deletions cut 4 bases from V and 6 bases from J, with 18 bases between. CDR1 LGHNA and CDR2 YSLEER come from the germline V gene. This CDR3 is built from 15 residues. CDR3 residues: CASSLDGGSGHGYTF. CDR3 sequence (DNA): TGCGCCAGCAGCCTAGACGGAGGGTCGGGTCATGGCTACACCTTC.

The table lists this clonotype with many counts. Written as DNA, the CDR3 is TGTGCCAGCAGTTACGACCCAGGGACAGCTAATTCACCCCTCCACTTT. Translated, it gives CASSYDPGTANSPLHF. The genes are TRBV6-5 and TRBJ1-6; 7 bases are shared with TRBD1. Germline CDR1 MNHEY, CDR2 SVGAGI. Trimming cost V 2 bases and J 6 bases; bases outside gene matches: 7. The CDR3 is 16 amino acids.

This clonotype was counted between two and nine times. This chain uses TRBV6-5 with TRBJ1-2, with D uncertain. The V gene's germline CDR1 is MNHEY and CDR2 SVGAGI. V shed 6 bases and J shed 3 bases, with 14 bases lying between them. The CDR3 covers 14 residues. The CDR3: CASSIRPPHYGYTF. The CDR3 DNA follows: TGTGCCAGCAGCATTAGGCCACCCCACTATGGCTACACCTTC.

This clonotype was observed a few times. The chain carries TRBV20-1 and TRBJ2-1; D is perhaps TRBD1 (5 bases). Looked up from germline, CDR1 is DFQATT and CDR2 is SNEGSKA (reference sequence). The CDR3 loop spans 11 amino acids. V was pared by 5 bases and J by 10 bases, with 12 bases between. Here the CDR3 DNA reads TGCAGTGCTTTAAGGACAACCGAGCAGTTCTTC. This sequence encodes CSALRTTEQFF.

The chain recombines TRBV4-3 with TRBJ1-4; the match to TRBD1 covers 8 bases. Germline loops: CDR1 LGHNA, CDR2 YSLEER. CDR3 length: 15 amino acids. The J segment lost 5 bases and the V segment lost 1 base, leaving 3 bases of the junction unmatched. The CDR3 DNA follows: TGCGCCAGCAGCCAAGGGACAGGGTGGAATGAAAAACTGTTTTTT. This translates into CASSQGTGWNEKLFF.

In its sample, this clonotype was seen a few times. The chain has TRBV5-5 and TRBJ1-1; possible D gene TRBD1, 5 bases. V shed 0 bases and J shed 6 bases, with 12 bases lying between them. Germline values: CDR1 SGHKS, CDR2 YYEKEE (reference sequence). This CDR3 comprises 14 residues. The chain's CDR3 is CASSLAWGSPEAFF. CDR3 DNA sequence: TGTGCCAGCAGCTTGGCTTGGGGGTCTCCTGAAGCTTTCTTT.

This clonotype was recorded a few times. V gene TRBV6-5 combines with J gene TRBJ1-5, with D tentatively TRBD1 (6 bases). Germline CDR1 MNHEY, CDR2 SVGAGI. The V end was cut by 4 bases, the J end by 1 base, with 11 bases between. CDR3 length equals 15 residues. DNA of the CDR3: TGTGCCAGCAGTTCCATACAGGGAAGCAATCAGCCCCAGCATTTT. Translation gives CASSSIQGSNQPQHF.

The chain is built from TRBV10-3 and TRBJ2-3; 11 bases map to TRBD2. CDR3 size: 17 residues. The germline V gene encodes CDR1 ENHRY and CDR2 SYGVKD. Trimming removed 5 bases from V and 2 bases from J; junction bases left unmatched: 9. This CDR3 reads CAISTSGGSGSTDTQYF. CDR3 sequence (DNA): TGTGCCATCAGTACTAGCGGGGGTAGCGGATCCACAGATACGCAGTATTTT.

This clonotype has ten or more counts. V gene TRBV20-1 combines with J gene TRBJ1-4; 7 bases align to TRBD1. V gave up 1 base and J gave up 6 bases; unmatched junction bases: 2. This CDR3 is built from 13 residues. CDR1 and CDR2 (germline): DFQATT, SNEGSKA (reference sequence). The CDR3 DNA is TGCAGTGCTAGAGGAGGACAGGATGAAAAACTGTTTTTT. Its translation is CSARGGQDEKLFF.

V gene TRBV4-2 combines with J gene TRBJ2-6; D not certain. The V end was cut by 0 bases, the J end by 4 bases, with 13 bases between. CDR1 LGHNA and CDR2 YNFKEQ come from the germline V gene. The CDR3 consists of 17 residues. Here the CDR3 reads CASSQEQSFSGANVLTF. The CDR3 DNA reads TGTGCCAGCAGCCAAGAGCAGTCCTTTTCCGGGGCCAACGTCCTGACTTTC.

This sequence joins TRBV12-3 or TRBV12-4 and TRBJ1-5; the D is unclear. V shed 0 bases and J shed 0 bases, with 12 bases lying between them. The CDR3 loop spans 17 amino acids. DNA of the CDR3: TGTGCCAGCAGTTTAGCGGAAGGGTCGTATAGCAATCAGCCCCAGCATTTT. It codes for CASSLAEGSYSNQPQHF.

This clonotype was seen a few times. V usage is TRBV28 and J usage is TRBJ2-1, with 8 positions matching TRBD2. Germline V gene sequence: CDR1 MDHEN, CDR2 SYDVKM. This CDR3 has 15 amino acids. Trimming cost V 6 bases and J 0 bases; bases outside gene matches: 4. In DNA form, the CDR3 reads TGTGCCAGCAGACCGGGGGGGAGCTCCTACAATGAGCAGTTCTTC. It is translated as CASRPGGSSYNEQFF.

This clonotype was found a few times. The chain links TRBV7-8 to TRBJ1-5, with 8 bases aligning to TRBD1. Trimming removed 1 base from V and 4 bases from J; junction bases left unmatched: 3. There are 15 residues in the CDR3. The germline V gene encodes CDR1 SGHVS and CDR2 FQNEAQ. CDR3 sequence reads: CASSLVRGRNQPQHF. CDR3 nucleotide sequence: TGTGCCAGCAGCTTAGTCAGGGGGCGTAATCAGCCCCAGCATTTT.

This clonotype was detected ten times or more. This chain joins TRBV5-1 and TRBJ2-7; no firm D call. V lost 2 bases, J lost 3 bases, and 9 bases lay in between. Germline V CDR1 and CDR2: SGHRS, YFSETQ. There are 13 residues in the CDR3. Here the CDR3 reads CASSLGQFYEQYF. The CDR3 nucleotides are TGCGCCAGCAGCTTAGGGCAGTTCTACGAGCAGTACTTC. Drawing the rest from reference TRBV5-1 and TRBJ2-7, the complete variable domain is KAGVTQTPRYLIKTRGQQVTLSCSPISGHRSVSWYQQTPGQGLQFLFEYFSETQRNKGNFPGRFSGRQFSNSRSEMNVSTLELGDSALYLCASSLGQFYEQYFGPGTRLTVT.

This clonotype was counted many times. CDR3 in DNA: TGTGCCAGCAGCCAGGGGGCTGGACAGCCCCAGCATTTT. It codes for CASSQGAGQPQHF. The chain recombines TRBV4-2 with TRBJ1-5; maybe TRBD1 (6 bases). Germline CDR1 is LGHNA and CDR2 is YNFKEQ. This CDR3 has 13 amino acids. Deletions cut 3 bases from V and 7 bases from J, with 10 bases between.